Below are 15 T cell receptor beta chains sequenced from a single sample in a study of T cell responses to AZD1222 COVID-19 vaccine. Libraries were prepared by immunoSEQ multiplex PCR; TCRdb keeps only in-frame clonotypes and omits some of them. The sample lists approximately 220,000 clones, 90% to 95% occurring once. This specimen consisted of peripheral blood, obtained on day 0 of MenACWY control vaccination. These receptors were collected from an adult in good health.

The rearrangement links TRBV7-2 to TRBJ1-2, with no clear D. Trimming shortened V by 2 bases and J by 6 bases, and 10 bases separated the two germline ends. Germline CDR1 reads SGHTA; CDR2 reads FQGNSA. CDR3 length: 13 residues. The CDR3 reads CASSLPGWNGYTF. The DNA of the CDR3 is TGTGCCAGCAGCTTACCGGGATGGAATGGCTACACCTTC.

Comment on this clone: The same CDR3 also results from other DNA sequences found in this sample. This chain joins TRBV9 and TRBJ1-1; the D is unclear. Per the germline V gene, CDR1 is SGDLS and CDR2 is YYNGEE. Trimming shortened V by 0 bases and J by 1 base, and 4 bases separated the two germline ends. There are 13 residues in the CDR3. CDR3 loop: CASSVGPNTEAFF. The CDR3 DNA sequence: TGTGCCAGCAGCGTAGGCCCGAACACTGAAGCTTTCTTT.

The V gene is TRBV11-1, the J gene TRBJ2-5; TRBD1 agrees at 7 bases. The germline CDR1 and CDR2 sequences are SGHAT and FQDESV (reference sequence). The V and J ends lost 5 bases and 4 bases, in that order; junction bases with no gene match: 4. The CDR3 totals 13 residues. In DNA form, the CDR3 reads TGTGCCAGCAGCACAGGGGCCGTAGAGACCCAGTACTTC. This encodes CASSTGAVETQYF.

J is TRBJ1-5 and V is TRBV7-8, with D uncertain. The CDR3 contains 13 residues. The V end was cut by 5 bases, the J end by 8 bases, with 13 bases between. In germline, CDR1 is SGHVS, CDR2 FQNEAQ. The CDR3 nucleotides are TGTGCCAGCAGCCTTTTAGAAAGGGAGCCCCAGCATTTT. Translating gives CASSLLEREPQHF.

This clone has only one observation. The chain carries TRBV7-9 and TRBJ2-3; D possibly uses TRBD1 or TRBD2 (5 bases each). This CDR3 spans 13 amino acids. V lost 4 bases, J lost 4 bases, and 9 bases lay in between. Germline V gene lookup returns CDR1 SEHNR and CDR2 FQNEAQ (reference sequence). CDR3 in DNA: TGTGCCAGCAGCTCCCGGGGCCCAGATACGCAGTATTTT. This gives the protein CASSSRGPDTQYF.

CDR3 amino acids: CASSYSNQGDDSPLHF. CDR3 DNA sequence: TGTGCCAGCAGTTACTCGAACCAGGGTGACGATTCACCCCTCCACTTT. J is TRBJ1-6 and V is TRBV6-5; D may be TRBD1 (5 bases). The length of the CDR3 is 16 residues. CDR1 is MNHEY, CDR2 SVGAGI, per germline. The germline V and J ends were trimmed by 0 bases and 8 bases, with 14 bases remaining between them.

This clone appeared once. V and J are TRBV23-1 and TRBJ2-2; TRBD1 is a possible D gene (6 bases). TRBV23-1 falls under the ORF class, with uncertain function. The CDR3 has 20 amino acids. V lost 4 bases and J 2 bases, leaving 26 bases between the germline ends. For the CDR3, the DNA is TGCGCCAGCAGTCCCACACCGGGACATTCTCCTGGCGTTAACACCGGGGAGCTGTTTTTT. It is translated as CASSPTPGHSPGVNTGELFF.

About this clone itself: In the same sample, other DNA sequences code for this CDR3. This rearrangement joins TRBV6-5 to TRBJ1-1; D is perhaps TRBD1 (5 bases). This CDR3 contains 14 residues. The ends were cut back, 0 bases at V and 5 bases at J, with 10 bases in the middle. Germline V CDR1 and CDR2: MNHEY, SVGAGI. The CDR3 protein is CASSYSGDGTEAFF. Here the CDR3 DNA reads TGTGCCAGCAGTTACTCAGGGGATGGGACTGAAGCTTTCTTT.

CDR3 DNA sequence: TGTGCCAGTAGTCCCGGCGTCAGGGTTAATTCACCCCTCCACTTT. Amino acid sequence: CASSPGVRVNSPLHF. The rearrangement links TRBV19 to TRBJ1-6; possible D gene TRBD1, 5 bases. Germline CDR1 is LNHDA and CDR2 is SQIVND (reference sequence). The CDR3 has 15 residues. V lost 5 bases, J lost 6 bases, and 14 bases lay in between.

CDR3 region: CASSPPGRRAYF. CDR3 DNA sequence: TGTGCCAGCAGCCCTCCCGGGAGGCGGGCCTACTTC. The V gene is TRBV12-3 or TRBV12-4, the J gene TRBJ2-7; 7 positions agree with TRBD2. The CDR3 is 12 amino acids. V lost 6 bases to trimming and J lost 13 bases; unmatched junction nucleotides: 12.

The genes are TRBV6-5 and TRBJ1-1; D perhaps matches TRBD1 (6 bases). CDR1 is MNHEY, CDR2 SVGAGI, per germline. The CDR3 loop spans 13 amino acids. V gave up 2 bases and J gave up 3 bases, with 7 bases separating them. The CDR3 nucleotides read TGTGCCAGCAGTTACGGGGGCTACACTGAAGCTTTCTTT. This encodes CASSYGGYTEAFF.

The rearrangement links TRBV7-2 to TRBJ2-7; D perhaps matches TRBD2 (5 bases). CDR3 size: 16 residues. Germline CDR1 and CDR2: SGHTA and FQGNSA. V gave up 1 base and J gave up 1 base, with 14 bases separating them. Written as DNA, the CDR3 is TGTGCCAGCAGCTTAGACTCGGGAAGCCTTTCCTACGAGCAGTACTTC. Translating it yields CASSLDSGSLSYEQYF.

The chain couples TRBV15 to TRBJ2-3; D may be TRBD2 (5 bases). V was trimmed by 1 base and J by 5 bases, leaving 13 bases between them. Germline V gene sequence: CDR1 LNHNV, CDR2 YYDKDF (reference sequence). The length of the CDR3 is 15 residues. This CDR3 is CATSRARVPRDTQYF. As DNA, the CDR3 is TGTGCCACCAGCAGAGCGAGGGTCCCTCGAGATACGCAGTATTTT.

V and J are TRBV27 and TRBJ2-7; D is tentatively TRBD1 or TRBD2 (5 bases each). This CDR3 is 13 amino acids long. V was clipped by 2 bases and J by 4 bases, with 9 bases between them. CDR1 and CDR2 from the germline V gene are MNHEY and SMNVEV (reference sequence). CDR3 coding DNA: TGTGCCAGCAGTTTAGTGGGGACGTACGAGCAGTACTTC. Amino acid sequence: CASSLVGTYEQYF.

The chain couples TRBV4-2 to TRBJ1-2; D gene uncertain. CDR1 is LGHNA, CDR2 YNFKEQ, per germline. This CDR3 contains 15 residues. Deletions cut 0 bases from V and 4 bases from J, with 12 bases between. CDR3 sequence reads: CASSQDYSTAYGYTF. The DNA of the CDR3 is TGTGCCAGCAGCCAAGATTATTCAACAGCCTATGGCTACACCTTC.